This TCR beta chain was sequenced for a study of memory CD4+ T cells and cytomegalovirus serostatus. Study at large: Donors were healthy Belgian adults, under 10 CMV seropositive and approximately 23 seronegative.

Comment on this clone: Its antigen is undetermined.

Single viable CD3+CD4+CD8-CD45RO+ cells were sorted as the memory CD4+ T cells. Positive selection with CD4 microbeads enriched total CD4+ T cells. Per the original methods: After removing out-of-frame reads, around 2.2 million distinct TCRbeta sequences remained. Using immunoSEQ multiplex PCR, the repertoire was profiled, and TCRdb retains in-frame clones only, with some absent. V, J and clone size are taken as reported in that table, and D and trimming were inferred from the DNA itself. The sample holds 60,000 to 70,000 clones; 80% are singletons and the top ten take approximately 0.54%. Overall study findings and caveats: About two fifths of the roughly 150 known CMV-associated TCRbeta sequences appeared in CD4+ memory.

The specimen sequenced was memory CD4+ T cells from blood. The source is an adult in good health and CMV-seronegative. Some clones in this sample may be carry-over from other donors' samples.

The CDR3, as DNA: TGCGCCAGCAGCCCTCCGGGACTAGCGGGAGCCCTTTACAATGAGCAGTTCTTC. Encoded protein: CASSPPGLAGALYNEQFF. The chain joins TRBV5-1 to TRBJ2-1, with 14 bases matching TRBD2. This CDR3 has 18 residues. J gave up 4 bases and V 4 bases, and 10 bases lay outside the gene matches. Germline V gene data show CDR1 as SGHRS and CDR2 as YFSETQ.